Sequencing of this TCR beta chain was carried out in a study of blood T cell repertoires in COVID-19. On the study more broadly: Italy, Spain and the United States were the sources of the convalescent and acute COVID-19 samples. In each case, the material was cDNA or gDNA derived from T cells, B-cell-depleted T cells, or PBMCs.

In the original workflow: Amplification with reference gene primers provided the estimates of nucleated cell counts. Clones were read by immunoSEQ multiplex PCR, and TCRdb kept only the in-frame ones, dropping some. V and J calls and clone size are given by that table; D and trimming were obtained from the DNA. Seen here are approximately 170,000 clones, approximately 89% observed once, and the top ten hold roughly 3%. The sequence derives from an older man with acute or convalescent COVID-19. Sequenced input: peripheral blood.

CDR3 nucleotide sequence: TGTGCCAGCAGCCCGGACAGGGTAGTATACACCATATATTTT. Translated: CASSPDRVVYTIYF. V gene TRBV28 combines with J gene TRBJ1-3, with 8 nucleotides matching TRBD1. The CDR3 length is 14 residues. V dropped 6 bases and J dropped 8; count of bases not matched to a gene: 9. Germline CDR1 MDHEN, CDR2 SYDVKM.